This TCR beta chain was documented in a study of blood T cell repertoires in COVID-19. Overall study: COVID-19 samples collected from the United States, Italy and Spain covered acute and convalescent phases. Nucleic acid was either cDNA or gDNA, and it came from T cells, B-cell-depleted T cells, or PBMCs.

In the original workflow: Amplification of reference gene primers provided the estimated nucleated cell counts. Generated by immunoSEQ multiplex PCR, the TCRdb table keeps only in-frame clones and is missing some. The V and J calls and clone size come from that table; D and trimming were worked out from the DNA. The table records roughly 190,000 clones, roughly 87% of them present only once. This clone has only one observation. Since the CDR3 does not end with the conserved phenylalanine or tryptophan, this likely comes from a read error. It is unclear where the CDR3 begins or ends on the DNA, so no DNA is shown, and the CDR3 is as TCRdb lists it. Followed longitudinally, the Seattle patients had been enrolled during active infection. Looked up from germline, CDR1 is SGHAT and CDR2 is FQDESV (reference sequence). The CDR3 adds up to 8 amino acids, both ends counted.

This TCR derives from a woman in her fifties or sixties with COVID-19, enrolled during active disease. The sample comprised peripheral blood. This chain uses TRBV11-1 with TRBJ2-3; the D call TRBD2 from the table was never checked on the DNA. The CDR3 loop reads CASRGGWC.